This T cell receptor (beta chain) was recovered during a study of response to subunit inactivated influenza vaccine. Regarding this clonotype: Antigen unknown.

A single record per CDR3 protein comes from TCRdb applying MiXCR to the RT-PCR reads. The sample holds hundreds of thousands of distinct CDR3 sequences, just over 20% seen once. Broader study findings: Authors suggested each seasonal influenza vaccination recruits few new T cells.

Source: PBMCs from blood, taken approximately 20 months after vaccination. This sequence was found in a man between 45 and 75 years old who received an inactivated influenza vaccine.

CDR3 sequence: CASSDRGATDTQYF. CDR3 coding DNA: TGTGCCAGCAGCGATAGGGGAGCCACAGATACGCAGTATTTT. V and J are TRBV7-2 and TRBJ2-3; D could derive from TRBD1 or TRBD2 (5 bases each). Germline lookup yields CDR1 SGHTA and CDR2 FQGNSA. The length of the CDR3 is 14 residues. V lost 5 bases, J lost 2 bases, and 11 bases lay in between.